This TCR beta chain was recorded in a study of post-analysis software for immune sequencing data. Regarding the study as a whole: Normalized Chao1 diversity was significantly reduced in patients versus controls. Four to six TRBV segments were more frequent in patients than controls; TRBV5-6, TRBV5-1 and TRBV20-1 belonged to this group.

This clonotype was seen only a few times. What it recognizes is unknown. Prepared TCR beta cDNA libraries contained unique molecular identifiers. Input populations of roughly 1 to 11 million T cells gave rise to approximately 500,000 cDNA molecules. TCRdb reanalysed the PCR reads using MiXCR and keeps one entry per CDR3 protein. The profile shows roughly 800,000 distinct CDR3 sequences, around 45% of them singletons. Looked up from germline, CDR1 is SGHTA and CDR2 is FQGTGA. The V and J ends lost 0 bases and 9 bases respectively, with 9 bases between them. The CDR3 contains 13 residues. This clonotype was obtained from a girl aged 5 to 17 with multiple sclerosis. The sequencing sample was made of blood. This chain joins TRBV7-3 and TRBJ2-1, with a possible D match to TRBD2 (6 bases). The CDR3 DNA follows: TGTGCCAGCAGCTTAACCCAAGCGGGTGAGCAGTTCTTC. Translated: CASSLTQAGEQFF.